This TCR beta chain was obtained from a study of cytotoxic CD8 clonotypes in ibrutinib-treated CLL (dated by TCRdb to about 2021). Regarding the complete study: The cohort had eleven to twelve relapsed/refractory and some 15 treatment-naive patients; around 17 were IGHV unmutated. All remission and progressive disease samples were collected while patients were still receiving ibrutinib. Longitudinal samples were obtainable from about 30% of the roughly 90 participants in the trial. Response samples were obtained after a median of roughly 13 months of treatment, with a range of about 6 to 36 months. Responses were partial in around 25 patients and complete in 2; after median approximately 69 months follow-up, roughly 15 stayed in remission and roughly twelve progressed. Samples averaged approximately 250,000 productive templates and some 91,000 productive rearrangements. Cryopreserved peripheral blood mononuclear cells were collected before treatment, at response, and at either disease progression or sustained remission. Results and caveats for the whole study, not just this receptor: Public clonotypes were rare and either shrank or stayed stable during treatment, and the rise in clonality at ibrutinib response reflected expansion of private clonotypes. Baseline clonality exceeded that of age-matched healthy donors and correlated strongly with circulating CD8+ T-cell counts. Sampling times were not matched between patients in sustained remission and patients whose disease was progressing, and lymph node repertoires were not examined. At ibrutinib response clonality went up, during sustained remission it held steady, and at progression it dropped back toward baseline.

In regard to this clone: It lacks a known antigen. Nothing much larger sits one base from this clone, and base qualities are not available.

The intended sense of this specimen's time point label: progressive disease on ibrutinib. For TCR beta library preparation, about 2 micrograms of genomic DNA were isolated from cryopreserved PBMCs. Longitudinal blood samples from CLL patients on ibrutinib monotherapy underwent high-throughput TCR beta sequencing. The patients took part in an open-label, single-center phase 2 trial of ibrutinib monotherapy. Each clonotype received, on average, about 9.7x coverage in deep resolution sequencing performed on a MiSeq, where the target depth lay between 1 in 1 million and 1 in 200,000 T cells. The immunoSEQ hsTCRB Kit was used to generate TCR beta libraries. On the study's bioinformatics: Data were analyzed with ImmunoSEQ Data Assistant and ImmunoSEQ Analyzer, with V, D and J genes assigned per IMGT definitions. Clonality, which ranges from 0 to 1, was calculated as one minus the normalized Shannon entropy of productive rearrangement frequencies. Public clonotype analysis was restricted to overrepresented clonotypes comprising at least 0.05% of each patient's repertoire. Approximately 12 repertoires from age-matched healthy donors, obtained from immuneACCESS, served as clonality controls. TCRdb took this table from immuneACCESS and kept in-frame rearrangements with V and J called. Such tables lack part of the clones; where checked against another copy, unresolved V genes explain under half of the gap, and the rest is unexplained. V and J calls and clone size are copied from that table; D and trimming were computed from the DNA. Counted in this sample were over 9,000 clones; around 85% of them appeared once. The ten largest account for approximately 22% of the sample.

The CDR1 and CDR2 encoded by the germline V gene (reference sequence) are LNHDA and SQIVND. From the cysteine up to the phenylalanine, the CDR3 has a length of 12 residues. Only the CDR3 DNA is retained, 36 bases long and in frame from the first base. V loses 6 bases, J loses 8 bases, and the germline ends lie 13 bases apart. The TCR originated in a human donor with chronic lymphocytic leukemia. Sample: PBMCs, taken at disease progression, from a patient treated with ibrutinib. This chain is built from TRBV19 and TRBJ1-2, with TRBD1 tentatively as D gene (5 bases match). Here the CDR3 is given as CASSLDRGGYTF. The nucleotides read TGTGCCAGTAGCTTGGACCGGGGCGGCTACACCTTC.